The clone carrying this T cell receptor beta chain was seen ten or more times. What it recognizes is unknown. The data were obtained in a study of CD8+CD57+ T cells in acquired aplastic anemia. CDR1 and CDR2 (germline): SEHNR, FQNEAQ (reference sequence). The CDR3 extends over 13 amino acids. Deletions cut 5 bases from V and 2 bases from J, with 7 bases between. Genomic DNA, serving as template, underwent TCR beta VDJ and CDR3 profiling. MiXCR was run by TCRdb on the reads, yielding one entry per CDR3 protein. This table has hundreds of thousands of distinct CDR3 sequences, approximately 57% appearing once. Study-level points and caveats: Found in both controls and patients were fewer than 35 CD8+ CDR3 sequences.

Material for sequencing was sorted CD4+, CD8+, or CD8+CD57+ T cells (not recorded which) from PBMCs. The chain has TRBV7-9 and TRBJ1-3; D is undetermined. The source is a human donor with severe aplastic anemia or a healthy control (not recorded which). The CDR3 spells CASSLPPGNTIYF. CDR3 DNA: TGTGCCAGCAGCCTTCCGCCTGGAAACACCATATATTTT. Full variable domain (rest looked up from reference TRBV7-9 and TRBJ1-3): DTGVSQNPRHKITKRGQNVTFRCDPISEHNRLYWYRQTLGQGPEFLTYFQNEAQLEKSRLLSDRFSAERPKGSFSTLEIQRTEQGDSAMYLCASSLPPGNTIYFGEGSWLTVV.